This T cell receptor (beta chain) came from a study of blood T cell repertoires in COVID-19. Background on the study: The United States, Italy and Spain provided the acute and convalescent COVID-19 samples. Sample material is recorded as cDNA or gDNA derived from T cells, B-cell-depleted T cells, or PBMCs.

Deletions cut 6 bases from V and 1 base from J, with 7 bases between. Germline V lookup: CDR1 MNHEY, CDR2 SMNVEV (reference sequence). There are 13 residues in the CDR3. Study processing details: Nucleated cell number was recorded as an estimate derived from reference gene primer amplification. The table came from immunoSEQ multiplex PCR; TCRdb's copy has only in-frame clones and leaves some out. Clone size and the V and J calls come from that table; the DNA yielded D and trimming. The sample records 150,000 to 200,000 clones, 88% being singletons. This TCR came from a human donor in a cohort sampled during active COVID-19. The material sequenced was peripheral blood. The chain has TRBV27 and TRBJ1-3; D gene ambiguous. For the CDR3, the DNA is TGTGCCAGCAGCCGGAGGTCTGGAAACACCATATATTTT. This sequence encodes CASSRRSGNTIYF.